This TCR beta chain was sequenced for a study of Ad26.COV2.S vaccination and SARS-CoV-2 variants (TCRdb year 2021). Describing the broader study: Vaccine-arm donors came from COV1001, a multicentre, randomized, double-blind, placebo-controlled phase I-IIa trial of Ad26.COV2.S in healthy adults. Ad26.COV2.S was administered intramuscularly at 5 x 10^10 or 1 x 10^11 viral particles, either as a single shot or as two shots given 56 days apart. TCRbeta repertoire sequencing was used to assess the specificity and breadth of SARS-CoV-2-reactive T cell receptors after Ad26.COV2.S vaccination. The TCR-sequenced set comprised approximately 30 samples: roughly 19 Ad26.COV2.S vaccine recipients, 5 placebo recipients and 8 SARS-CoV-2 convalescent individuals. Trial participants were randomized into five groups of five, in which low-dose or high-dose Ad26.COV2.S was given once or twice, or placebo was given on both occasions. Investigators remained blinded to trial group allocation during experiments and outcome assessment. What the research found in general, with its limitations: Comparable non-spike TCR breadth was observed between vaccine and placebo recipients, consistent with only spike being contained in the vaccine. Substantial breadth of spike-specific CD8+ and CD4+ T cell responses was reported after vaccination. The study lacked the statistical power to compare responses across vaccine doses or regimens. According to the authors, total T cell responses may have been underestimated by the TCR breadth and depth analyses. Higher spike-specific TCR breadth was observed in Ad26.COV2.S recipients than in placebo recipients (P = 0.0014).

Turning to this clone: No antigen is known for it. The input lacks base qualities; no much larger clone sits a single base away.

Including the terminal cysteine and phenylalanine, the CDR3 comprises 17 residues. The entry retains the CDR3 DNA only, 51 bases that are in frame from base 1. The immunoSEQ Assay was the method used to sequence TCRbeta CDR3 regions. After extraction, genomic DNA underwent amplification by bias-controlled multiplex PCR, followed by high-throughput sequencing. As for how the authors treated the data: To quantify the absolute abundance of each unique TCRbeta CDR3 region, sequences were collapsed and filtered. T cell fraction was estimated by normalizing TCRbeta template counts to usable DNA, which was measured by amplifying reference genes present in all nucleated cells. Repertoire TCRs were annotated as SARS-CoV-2-specific by exact matching of V gene, CDR3 amino acid sequence and J gene to a known reactive TCR set. MIRA supplied the reference SARS-CoV-2 TCR set, which was filtered for enrichment in COVID-19-positive ImmuneCODE repertoires so that public or cross-reactive TCRs were removed. Drawing on the MIRA antigens, annotated TCRs were analysed further at the level of specific ORF or position within ORF. Breadth was defined as the number of annotated unique rearrangements divided by the total number of unique productive rearrangements, and depth was defined as the summed frequency of the annotated unique rearrangements. TCR breadth was compared between groups using two-sided Wilcoxon rank-sum tests. The source is immuneACCESS, and TCRdb retained only in-frame sequences with V and J called. Part of the clones is not carried over; for the studies checked, unresolved V genes explain less than half of this, and the remainder is unexplained. That table is the source of V, J and clone size, and D and trimming were worked out from the DNA. This sample has about half a million clones in its table, and roughly nine tenths of those were observed once. The top ten hold 1.5% to 2% of the sample.

In light of the paper, this sample's treatment or condition label describes: some 20 received Ad26.COV2.S at low or high dose, single or two shots; about five received placebo; per-sample allocation not given. Repertoires of vaccine and placebo recipients were sequenced from samples taken on day 63 after the first injection. In Cohort 1b, around 25 adults aged 18-55 years were enrolled at a single site in Boston, USA, between 29 July and 7 August 2020. Ad26.COV2.S consisted of a replication-incompetent adenovirus type 26 vector by which a prefusion-stabilized SARS-CoV-2 spike protein from the original Wuhan strain was expressed.

The receptor chain draws on TRBV21-1 and TRBJ2-3. TRBV21-1 is tagged as a pseudogene. Sequencing was performed on peripheral blood, taken in a trial of Ad26.COV2.S vaccine versus placebo. This clonotype was sampled from a person aged 18-60 years who received the Ad26.COV2.S COVID-19 vaccine or a placebo. The DNA sequence is TGTGCCAGCAGCGCCAAGGGAGGGACAGATACTACAGATACGCAGTATTTT. Translated, it reads CASSAKGGTDTTDTQYF.